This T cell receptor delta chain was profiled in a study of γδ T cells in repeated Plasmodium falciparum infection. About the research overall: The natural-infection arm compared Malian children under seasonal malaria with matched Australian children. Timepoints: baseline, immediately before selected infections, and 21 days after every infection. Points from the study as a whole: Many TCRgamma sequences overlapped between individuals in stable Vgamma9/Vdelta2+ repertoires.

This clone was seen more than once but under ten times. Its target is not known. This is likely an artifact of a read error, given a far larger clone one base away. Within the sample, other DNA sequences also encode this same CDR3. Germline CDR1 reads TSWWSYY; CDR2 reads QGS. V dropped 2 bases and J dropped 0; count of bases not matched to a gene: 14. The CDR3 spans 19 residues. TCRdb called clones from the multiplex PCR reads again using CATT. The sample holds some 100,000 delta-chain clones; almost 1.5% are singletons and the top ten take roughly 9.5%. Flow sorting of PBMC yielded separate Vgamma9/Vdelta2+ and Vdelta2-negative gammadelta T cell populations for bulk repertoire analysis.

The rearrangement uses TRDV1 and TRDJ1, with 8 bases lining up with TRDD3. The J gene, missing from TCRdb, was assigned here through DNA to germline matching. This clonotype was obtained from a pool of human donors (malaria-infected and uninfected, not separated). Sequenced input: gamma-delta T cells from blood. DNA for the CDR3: TGTGCTCTTGGGGAATTATCCTACCAGGGGGATAGCTACACCGATAAACTCATCTTT. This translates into CALGELSYQGDSYTDKLIF.